This T cell receptor (beta chain) was obtained from a study of blood T cell repertoires in COVID-19 (dated by TCRdb to the early 2020s). In terms of the full investigation: Samples from collaborators originated in the United States, Italy and Spain and spanned both the acute and convalescent phases of COVID-19. The prospective study material was composed of cDNA or gDNA derived from T cells, B-cell-depleted T cells, or PBMCs. The dataset comprised deeply sampled blood TCRbeta repertoires from subjects exposed to, actively infected with, or recovered from COVID-19. The samples were drawn from the first 160 participants of the ongoing ImmuneRACE study and from some 1,300 subjects provided by 6 global collaborators. A de-identified subject ID, COVID-19 status, age in years and sex were almost always included in the sample metadata. Where available, HLA class I and class II types were taken from metadata supplied by the sample provider and were not determined by assay-based typing. The repertoires were made available in a free public database intended to serve as a resource for research on the immune response to SARS-CoV-2. The full study reports these points: The amount of clinical and demographic metadata varied by source and participant and was provided uncurated.

The immunoSEQ Assay, a bias-controlled multiplex PCR, was used to amplify TCRbeta CDR3 regions from genomic DNA. In the authors' own workflow: The number of nucleated cells in each sample was estimated by amplification of reference gene primers within the assay. To quantify the absolute abundance of each unique TCRbeta CDR3 rearrangement, sequence reads were collapsed and filtered. For each sample, productive Simpson clonality was calculated by taking the square root of Simpson's diversity index across productive rearrangements. The table comes from immuneACCESS by way of TCRdb, which keeps in-frame sequences with V and J called. Part of the clones is missing from these tables; in studies checked, under half for an unresolved V gene and the rest for unknown reasons. The V and J calls and clone size were taken over from that table, and D and trimming were inferred from the DNA. Here the sample has hundreds of thousands of clones; approximately 86% occur a single time. Less than 15% of the sample lies in the top ten.

One collaborating source in Seattle enrolled patients during active infection and followed them longitudinally through the course of disease. Whole blood was collected in K2EDTA tubes by collaborating institutions according to the institutions' own protocols. For TCRbeta analysis, collaborator samples were shipped as frozen whole blood, as isolated PBMCs, or as DNA extracted from either sample type. About this clone itself: What this receptor recognizes is not known. No base quality information exists; no much larger clone differs at one position.

Source material: peripheral blood. The sequence derives from a woman aged 70-85 years with COVID-19, enrolled during active disease.

The bases are TGTGCCAGCAGTTACTCGTTGAGGGCTAGCACAGATACGCAGTATTTT. Protein translation: CASSYSLRASTDTQYF. This receptor chain uses TRBV6-2 or TRBV6-3 and TRBJ2-3; a tentative D call is TRBD2 (5 bases match). Between the V and J ends, shortened by 0 bases and 0 bases respectively, the junction contains 10 bases. The CDR3 runs 16 residues from the cysteine to the phenylalanine. Of all the DNA, just the CDR3 is kept, 48 bases in frame from base 1. According to the germline V gene, CDR1 reads MNHEY and CDR2 reads SVGEGT.